This T cell receptor beta chain originates from a study of T cells in narcolepsy. Whole-study context: Donors had narcolepsy type 1 or type 2, or were healthy controls.

Of note for this clone: Its antigen is currently unknown.

Study conclusions and caveats: Autoreactive clonotypes reportedly recurred in blood of same and different patients, not controls. In some patient and control memory CD4+ samples, autoreactive clones were absent. Comparing one patient's CSF and blood CD4+ clonotypes highlighted HCRT- and TRIB2-specific autoreactive clonotypes.

CDR1 is GTSNPN and CDR2 is SVGIG in the germline V gene (reference sequence). There are 14 residues in the CDR3. The V gene lost 4 bases and the J gene lost 4 bases, with 11 bases spanning the gap. TCRdb's table, derived via immunoSEQ multiplex PCR, lists solely in-frame clones and lacks some. The table shows about 29,000 clones, with about 90% occurring only once. The chain uses TRBV30 and TRBJ2-6; unclear D gene. The specimen sequenced was memory (CD45RA-) CD4+ T cells from blood. This clonotype was sampled from a human donor in good health. CDR3 residues: CAWTESAGANVLTF. DNA for the CDR3: TGTGCCTGGACCGAGAGTGCCGGGGCCAACGTCCTGACTTTC.